The TCR beta chain under discussion was sequenced for a study of blood T cell repertoires in COVID-19. The wider study: In each case, the material was cDNA or gDNA derived from T cells, B-cell-depleted T cells, or PBMCs.

Clones were read by immunoSEQ multiplex PCR, and TCRdb kept only the in-frame ones, dropping some. The sample carries 180,000 or so clones, more than 70% recorded once. Between the trimmed V and J ends, which lost 5 bases and 4 bases, there was a span of 13 bases. The germline gives CDR1 SGDLS, CDR2 YYNGEE. The CDR3 extends over 14 amino acids. This receptor was taken from a woman aged 55-70 years with acute or convalescent COVID-19. The V call is TRBV9, the J call TRBJ2-1, with D tentatively TRBD2 (6 bases). Sequencing used peripheral blood. The CDR3 sequence is CASSARDSYNEQFF. The CDR3 DNA reads as TGTGCCAGCAGTGCTCGGGACTCTTACAATGAGCAGTTCTTC. The full variable domain, rest sourced from reference TRBV9 and TRBJ2-1, is DSGVTQTPKHLITATGQRVTLRCSPRSGDLSVYWYQQSLDQGLQFLIQYYNGEERAKGNILERFSAQQFPDLHSELNLSSLELGDSALYFCASSARDSYNEQFFGPGTRLTVL.